This T cell receptor beta chain was documented in a study of T cell clones after liver transplantation. Study-level information: TCRbeta sequencing after a pre-transplant mixed lymphocyte reaction identified graft-donor-reactive clones, later tracked in post-transplant blood.

Assay used: immunoSEQ multiplex PCR; TCRdb lists only in-frame clones, some missing. Among around 97,000 clones listed, approximately 79% were seen once. Overall study findings and caveats: Low donor cell numbers restricted donor-reactive repertoire measurement in a couple of subjects. Graft donor-reactive T cells may have migrated into the graft rather than being deleted. Donor-reactive sequences fell more than third party-reactive ones, suggesting partial deletion.

Comment on this clone: Its target is not known.

Germline-derived CDR1 and CDR2 are LNHDA and SQIVND (reference sequence). The CDR3 totals 16 residues. V lost 2 bases, J lost 7 bases, and 9 bases stayed unmatched. This TCR was sampled from a human patient who received a liver transplant. The T cells may come from the graft donor. V and J are TRBV19 and TRBJ1-5; 9 bases are shared with TRBD1. The sample was CD4+ T cells from blood, taken around 4 years after liver transplant. Here the CDR3 DNA reads TGTGCCAGTAGTATAACCTCGACGGGACAGGGACAGCCCCAGCATTTT. This codes for CASSITSTGQGQPQHF. The complete variable domain, with remaining parts taken from reference TRBV19 and TRBJ1-5, reads DGGITQSPKYLFRKEGQNVTLSCEQNLNHDAMYWYRQDPGQGLRLIYYSQIVNDFQKGDIAEGYSVSREKKESFPLTVTSAQKNPTAFYLCASSITSTGQGQPQHFGDGTRLSIL.